The 5 T cell receptor beta chains below were found in one sample sequenced in a study of blood T cell repertoires in COVID-19. The assay was immunoSEQ multiplex PCR, and TCRdb's table has in-frame clones only and misses some. The sample has roughly 430,000 clones, about 88% seen once; the top ten hold around 1.5%. The sequencing sample was made of PBMCs or T cells enriched from blood (not recorded which). These receptors came from a woman younger than 30 who had been exposed to COVID-19.

This chain links TRBV18 with TRBJ1-5; no clear D gene. Germline loops: CDR1 KGHSH, CDR2 LQKENI. Trimming stripped 5 bases from V and 0 bases from J, with 8 bases between. This CDR3 has 14 residues. CDR3 loop: CASSLQSSNQPQHF. CDR3 sequence (DNA): TGTGCCAGCTCATTACAGAGTAGCAATCAGCCCCAGCATTTT.

The chain links TRBV7-9 to TRBJ2-5, with a tentative D call TRBD2 (5 bases). Per germline, CDR1 SEHNR and CDR2 FQNEAQ (reference sequence). Trimming cost V 8 bases and J 4 bases, with 14 bases left between them. The CDR3 totals 13 residues. CDR3 coding DNA: TGTGCCAGCCGCGGTGGGAGTGGAGAGACCCAGTACTTC. Its translation is CASRGGSGETQYF.

This clone is a singleton in its sample. V usage is TRBV5-1 and J usage is TRBJ2-2; 11 nucleotides match TRBD2. The V and J ends lost 4 bases and 4 bases, in that order; junction bases with no gene match: 3. This CDR3 region has 15 residues. The germline V gene has CDR1 SGHRS and CDR2 YFSETQ. The CDR3 reads CASSVTSGGTGELFF. The DNA for the CDR3 is TGCGCCAGCAGCGTTACTAGCGGGGGCACCGGGGAGCTGTTTTTT.

The CDR3 sequence is CASSQTHAADTQYF. CDR3 bases: TGTGCCAGCAGCCAAACACACGCAGCAGATACGCAGTATTTT. V gene TRBV7-9 combines with J gene TRBJ2-3; no definite D call. The germline V gene encodes CDR1 SEHNR and CDR2 FQNEAQ (reference sequence). This CDR3 is 14 amino acids long. Trimming removed 5 bases from V and 4 bases from J, with 13 bases in between.

The chain employs TRBV7-2 and TRBJ2-1; a possible D gene is TRBD1 (6 bases). The germline gives CDR1 SGHTA, CDR2 FQGNSA. CDR3 size: 14 residues. Trimming removed 5 bases at V and 4 bases at J, with 12 bases between. DNA for the CDR3: TGTGCCAGCAGCCGCGGACAGTCTTACAATGAGCAGTTCTTC. Translating it yields CASSRGQSYNEQFF.